This paragraph reports one T cell receptor (beta chain). Its antigen is still unknown. 60 Vbeta and 13 Jbeta primers were used in PCR. Data came from immunoSEQ multiplex PCR; TCRdb stores just in-frame clones and leaves some out. Here the sample spans more than 90,000 clones, 74% being singletons. The sample is drawn from a study of cytomegalovirus exposure and HLA in healthy donors. The V end lost 6 bases, the J end lost 0 bases, and 14 bases lay between the germline ends. There are 15 residues in the CDR3. Germline CDR1 reads MNHEY; CDR2 reads SVGAGI. General study results and limits: The study labeled approximately 150 TCR beta chains cytomegalovirus-associated. The study found most TCR sequences rare, yet found some public TCRs in many donors. Differences between HLA loci emerged in a later analysis of TCR association rates, with DRB1 most and HLA-C fewest.

The chain joins TRBV6-5 to TRBJ1-1, with D perhaps matching TRBD1 (6 bases). Sequenced material: PBMCs. This receptor was identified in a woman between 45 and 65 years old in good health and CMV-seropositive. The CDR3 sequence: CASSRTVTMNTEAFF. In DNA, the CDR3 is TGTGCCAGCAGCCGGACAGTTACGATGAACACTGAAGCTTTCTTT.